The text below deals with one T cell receptor beta chain. Its matching antigen is unknown. Both 60 Vbeta primers and 13 Jbeta primers went into the PCR. Measured with immunoSEQ multiplex PCR; TCRdb has only the in-frame clones, and not every one. This specimen shows 200,000 to 250,000 clones; the ten leading clones hold 1.1%. J gave up 2 bases and V 2 bases, and 3 bases lay outside the gene matches. There are 16 residues in the CDR3. Germline V lookup: CDR1 KGHSH, CDR2 LQKENI. The data originate from a study of cytomegalovirus exposure and HLA in healthy donors. The overall study: In a previous analysis, around 120 million unique TCR beta sequences were found from 150 million to 200 million T cells. Study-level results: At a 0.05 false discovery rate, a later analysis found 16,951 TCR beta sequences to be associated with HLA alleles.

The chain combines TRBV18 with TRBJ2-7; TRBD2 matches 13 bases. The sequence derives from a girl aged 2 to 10 in good health and CMV-seropositive. The sequenced sample was PBMCs. For the CDR3, the DNA is TGTGCCAGCTCACCATTGACTAGCGGGGGGACCTACGAGCAGTACTTC. Its translation is CASSPLTSGGTYEQYF.